This T cell receptor beta chain was sequenced during a study of blood T cells in healthy people across ages. The germline V gene encodes CDR1 MRHNA and CDR2 SNTAGT. This CDR3 spans 13 amino acids. V was pared by 3 bases and J by 4 bases, with 6 bases between. With respect to this clonotype: A much larger clone differs from this one at a single base, so this may be a read error.

The second PCR ran roughly 6 to 12 cycles with a sample-barcoded 5' primer and J-beta primers. TCRdb used MiXCR to reprocess the 5' RACE reads, holding one entry per CDR3 protein. The table has about 1.5 million distinct CDR3 sequences, roughly 43% seen once. Source material: blood. The sequence came from a woman under 30 in good health. The rearrangement joins TRBV6-4 to TRBJ2-2; the D is unclear. In nucleotides, the CDR3 is TGTGCCAGCAGTGATTGGGGCACCGGGGAGCTGTTTTTT. It is translated as CASSDWGTGELFF.